The clone carrying this TCR beta chain was picked up many times. The sample comes from a study of human T cells and chemical hapten exposure. In TCRdb, the RACE reads were re-called with MiXCR into one record per CDR3 protein. Here the sample spans just over 350,000 distinct CDR3 sequences, about 6% being singletons. The germline gives CDR1 SGHRS, CDR2 YFSETQ. The CDR3 extends over 14 amino acids. V shed 1 base and J shed 0 bases, with 7 bases lying between them. Described time point: patch test 2, 6 weeks after DPC sensitization. Indicated treatment: therapeutic diphenylcyclopropenone sensitization with weekly scalp DPC.

This chain joins TRBV5-1 and TRBJ1-1, with no clear D. The clonotype was recovered from a woman in her late teens or twenties with alopecia areata. Some clones in this sample may be carry-over from other donors' samples. The sample here was whole blood, taken in connection with sensitization to the hapten diphenylcyclopropenone (DPC). The CDR3 spells CASSLQVVNTEAFF. DNA of the CDR3: TGCGCCAGCAGCTTGCAGGTCGTGAACACTGAAGCTTTCTTT.